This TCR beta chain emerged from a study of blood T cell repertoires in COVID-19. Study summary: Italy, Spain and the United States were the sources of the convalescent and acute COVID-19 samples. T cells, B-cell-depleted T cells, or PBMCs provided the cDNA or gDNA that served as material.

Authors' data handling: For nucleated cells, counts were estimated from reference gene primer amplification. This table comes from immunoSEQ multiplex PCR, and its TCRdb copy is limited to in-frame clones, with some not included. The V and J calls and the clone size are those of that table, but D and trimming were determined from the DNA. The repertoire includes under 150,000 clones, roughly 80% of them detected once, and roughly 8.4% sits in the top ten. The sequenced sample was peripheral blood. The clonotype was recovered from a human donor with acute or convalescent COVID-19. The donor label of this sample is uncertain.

CDR3 DNA: TGCAGCGTTGTTTTGTCCAGGGGGGAGCTGTTTTTT. This translates into CSVVLSRGELFF. The rearrangement links TRBV29-1 to TRBJ2-2; D not certain. The germline V and J ends were trimmed by 4 bases and 8 bases, with 11 bases remaining between them. The CDR3 totals 12 residues. CDR1 is SQVTM and CDR2 is ANQGSEA in the germline V gene.